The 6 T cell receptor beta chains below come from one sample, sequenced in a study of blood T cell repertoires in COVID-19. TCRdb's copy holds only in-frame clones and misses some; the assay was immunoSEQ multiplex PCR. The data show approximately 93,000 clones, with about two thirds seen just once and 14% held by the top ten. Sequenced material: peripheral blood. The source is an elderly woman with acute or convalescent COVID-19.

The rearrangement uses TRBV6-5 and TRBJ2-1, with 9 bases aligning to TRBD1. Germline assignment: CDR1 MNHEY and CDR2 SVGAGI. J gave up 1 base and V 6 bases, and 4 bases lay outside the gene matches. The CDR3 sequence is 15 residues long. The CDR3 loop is CASRRGTGSYNEQFF. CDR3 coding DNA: TGTGCCAGCAGGCGAGGGACAGGGTCCTACAATGAGCAGTTCTTC.

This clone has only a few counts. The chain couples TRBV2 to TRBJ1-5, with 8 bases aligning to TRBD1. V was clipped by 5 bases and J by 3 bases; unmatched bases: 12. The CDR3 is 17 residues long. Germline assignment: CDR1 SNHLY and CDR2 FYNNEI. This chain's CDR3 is CASSTTISRGLNQPQHF. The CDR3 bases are TGTGCCAGCAGTACAACTATTAGCAGGGGGCTCAATCAGCCCCAGCATTTT.

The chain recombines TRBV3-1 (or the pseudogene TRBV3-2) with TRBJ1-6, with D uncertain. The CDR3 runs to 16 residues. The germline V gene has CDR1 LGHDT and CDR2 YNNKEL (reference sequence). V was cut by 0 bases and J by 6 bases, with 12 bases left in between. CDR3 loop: CASSQEPGYGNSPLHF. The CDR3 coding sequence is TGTGCCAGCAGCCAAGAACCCGGGTACGGTAATTCACCCCTCCACTTT.

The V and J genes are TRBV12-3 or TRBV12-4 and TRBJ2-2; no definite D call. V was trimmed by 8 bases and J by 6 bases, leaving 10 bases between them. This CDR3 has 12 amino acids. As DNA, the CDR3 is TGTGCCAGCTCCGAGGTCGCCGGGGAGCTGTTTTTT. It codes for CASSEVAGELFF.

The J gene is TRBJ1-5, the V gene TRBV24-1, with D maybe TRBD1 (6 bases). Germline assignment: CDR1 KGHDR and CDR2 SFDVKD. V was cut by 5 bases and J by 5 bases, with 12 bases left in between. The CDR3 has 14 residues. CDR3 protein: CATSGRGGHQPQHF. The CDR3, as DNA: TGTGCCACCAGTGGGAGGGGGGGACATCAGCCCCAGCATTTT.

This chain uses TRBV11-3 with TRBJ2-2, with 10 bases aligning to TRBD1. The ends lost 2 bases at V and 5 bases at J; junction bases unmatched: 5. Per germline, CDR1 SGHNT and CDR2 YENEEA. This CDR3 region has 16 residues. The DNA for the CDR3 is TGTGCCAGCAGCTTAATGGGACAGGGGCGGACCGGGGAGCTGTTTTTT. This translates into CASSLMGQGRTGELFF.